This T cell receptor beta chain was recovered during a study of shared T cell receptors in the human thymus. The protocol was immunoSEQ multiplex PCR, while the TCRdb copy is restricted to in-frame clones and leaves out a portion. In the table there are around 730,000 clones, approximately 85% of which are singletons. V was clipped by 2 bases and J by 4 bases; unmatched bases: 10. CDR1 is MNHNY, CDR2 SVGAGI, per germline (reference sequence). The CDR3 has 16 amino acids. This same sample was also taken into another study, of human thymus T cells. That work contributes: Donation was from healthy Finnish infants who were having corrective surgery that addressed congenital heart defects. The study used thymus tissue resected during corrective heart surgery. Among thymic and blood repertoires, usage of V and J genes appeared biased. Related research described thymic repertoires that were highly overlapping among unrelated individuals.

The chain is built from TRBV6-6 and TRBJ1-2; 7 positions match TRBD1. Sequenced material: thymocytes. The origin of this receptor is a girl less than two years old with a congenital heart defect. This chain's CDR3 is CASSYRSQGVAYGYTF. The CDR3 DNA reads as TGTGCCAGCAGTTACCGGTCGCAGGGGGTCGCCTATGGCTACACCTTC.